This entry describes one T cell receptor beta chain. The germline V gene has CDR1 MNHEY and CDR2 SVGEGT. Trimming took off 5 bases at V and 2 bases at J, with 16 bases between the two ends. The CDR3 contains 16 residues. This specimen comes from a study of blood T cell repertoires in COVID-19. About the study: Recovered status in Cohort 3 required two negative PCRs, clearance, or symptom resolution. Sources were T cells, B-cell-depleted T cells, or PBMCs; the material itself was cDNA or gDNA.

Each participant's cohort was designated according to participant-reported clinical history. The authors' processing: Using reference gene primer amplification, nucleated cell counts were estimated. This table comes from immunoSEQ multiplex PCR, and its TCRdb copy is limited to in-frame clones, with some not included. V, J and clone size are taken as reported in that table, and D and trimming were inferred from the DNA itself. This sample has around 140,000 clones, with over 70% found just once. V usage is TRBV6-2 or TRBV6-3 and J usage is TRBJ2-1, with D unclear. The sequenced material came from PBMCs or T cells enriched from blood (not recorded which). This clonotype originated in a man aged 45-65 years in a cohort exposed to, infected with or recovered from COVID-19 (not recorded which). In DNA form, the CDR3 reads TGTGCCAGCAGTGCGGTCCCTCTCGGCGCCTACAATGAGCAGTTCTTC. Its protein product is CASSAVPLGAYNEQFF.